The T cell receptor beta chain described here comes from a study of siplizumab effects on memory and regulatory T cells (dated by TCRdb to about 2019). Describing the broader study: The study looked at the effect of siplizumab, an anti-CD2 antibody, on alloreactive T-cell subsets in allogeneic mixed lymphocyte reactions made from human PBMCs. Overall study outcomes, separate from this receptor: Because sequences below about 10^-5 frequency were poorly captured, only a minor fraction of alloreactive clones could be mapped to unstimulated subsets. No functional confirmation was obtained for the suppressive function of proliferating Tregs from siplizumab cultures. Among mappable alloreactive CD4+ clones, an average Treg-derived fraction of 68.8% was observed with siplizumab, compared with around 28% in control reactions. Siplizumab significantly reduced the cumulative frequency of alloreactive sequences traceable to unstimulated CD4+ memory T cells. A naive or memory phenotype could not be assigned to roughly 80-95% of proliferating CD4+ or CD8+ clones. Unstimulated naive T cells appeared to be more diverse than memory T cells, and naive cells seemed to make a substantial contribution to the alloresponse.

V is reduced by 0 bases and J by 5 bases, leaving a spacing of 4 bases between them. Via the germline V gene, CDR1 is SGHTA and CDR2 FQGNSA. Measured from the cysteine to the phenylalanine, the CDR3 is 13 residues long. This entry keeps only the CDR3 DNA: 39 bases, framed from base 1. TCRbeta CDR3 sequencing was performed on sorted unstimulated T cells and on proliferating T cells recovered from mixed lymphocyte reactions. Fresh whole blood from nine to ten HLA-typed healthy donors was used as the source from which PBMCs were isolated. This clone was seen just once. No antigen is known for it. No qualities accompany the bases; no much larger clone lies one base away. Library preparation employed the immunoSEQ multiplex PCR assay. Some 1.1 x 10^5 TCR templates per sample were assayed on the deep sequencing platform. Genomic DNA extracted from sorted T cells was used for TCRbeta CDR3 sequencing. Under the source paper's analysis protocol: The R programming language was used for clonal analysis of TCRbeta CDR3 data. Comparing unstimulated samples against CFSE-low samples taken after the reaction was how alloreactive CD4+ and CD8+ clones were defined. Regulatory or non-regulatory origin was assigned to alloreactive CD4+ clones by matching of sequences to sorted unstimulated Treg and non-Treg repertoires. TCRdb re-hosts the immuneACCESS table, in-frame sequences only. Its copies lack some clones; in the studies checked, an unresolved V gene accounts for under half of them, and the cause for the rest is not known. V and J calls and clone size are copied from that table; D and trimming were computed from the DNA. This sample lists 94,000 or so clones; roughly 93% were detected once. The ten most abundant clones make up 5.5% to 7.5% of the sample.

This clonotype was sampled from a human donor in good health. Sequenced sample: CD8+ T cells sorted from blood. This chain joins TRBV7-2 to TRBJ1-4; the D gene is not confidently resolved. The sequenced DNA is TGTGCCAGCAGCTTAGCGGGGAATGAAAAACTGTTTTTT. Its translation reads: CASSLAGNEKLFF.